This T cell receptor (beta chain) was sequenced for a study of T-cell reconstitution after alpha-beta-depleted transplantation in children. This CDR3 is 12 amino acids long. V dropped 4 bases and J dropped 7 bases, with 10 bases sitting between them. There are a few counts of this clonotype. Its antigen is currently unknown. Study results and limitations: T-cell counts and diversity were attributed mostly to newly produced T cells one year after transplant. Surviving recipient T cells and intrathymic progenitors accounted for some patients' high TCRbeta diversity at day 60.

Unique molecular identifiers were used to barcode this TCRbeta library. One entry per CDR3 protein, called by TCRdb with MiXCR from the PCR reads. Among 700,000 to 950,000 distinct CDR3 sequences listed, approximately 15% were seen once. This clonotype was sampled from a male patient under 18 who had a stem cell transplant for acute lymphoblastic leukemia, so the T cells may come from the graft donor. Sequencing was performed on PBMCs, mostly from graft donor cells, taken 360 days after TCRalphabeta/CD19-depleted stem cell transplant. The chain employs TRBV12-3 or TRBV12-4 and TRBJ1-1; D not certain. CDR3 sequence reads: CASSSGSNEAFF. CDR3 DNA sequence: TGTGCCAGCAGTTCCGGGTCTAATGAAGCTTTCTTT.